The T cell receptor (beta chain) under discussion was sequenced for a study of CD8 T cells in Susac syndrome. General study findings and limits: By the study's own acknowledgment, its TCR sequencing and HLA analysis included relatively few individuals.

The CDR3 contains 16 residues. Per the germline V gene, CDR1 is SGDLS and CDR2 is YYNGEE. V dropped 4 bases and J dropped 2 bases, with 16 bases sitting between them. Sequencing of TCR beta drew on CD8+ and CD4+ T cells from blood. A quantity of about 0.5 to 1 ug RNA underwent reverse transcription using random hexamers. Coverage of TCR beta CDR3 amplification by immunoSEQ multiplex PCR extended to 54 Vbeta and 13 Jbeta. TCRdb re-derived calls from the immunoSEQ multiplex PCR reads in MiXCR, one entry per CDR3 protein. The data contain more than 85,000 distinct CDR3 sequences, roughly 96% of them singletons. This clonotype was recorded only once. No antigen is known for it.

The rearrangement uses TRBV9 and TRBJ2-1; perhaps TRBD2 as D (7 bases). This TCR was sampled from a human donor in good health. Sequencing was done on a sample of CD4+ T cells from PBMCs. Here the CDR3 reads CASSPMSGGAYNEQFF. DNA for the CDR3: TGTGCCAGCAGCCCCATGTCGGGGGGCGCCTACAATGAGCAGTTCTTC.